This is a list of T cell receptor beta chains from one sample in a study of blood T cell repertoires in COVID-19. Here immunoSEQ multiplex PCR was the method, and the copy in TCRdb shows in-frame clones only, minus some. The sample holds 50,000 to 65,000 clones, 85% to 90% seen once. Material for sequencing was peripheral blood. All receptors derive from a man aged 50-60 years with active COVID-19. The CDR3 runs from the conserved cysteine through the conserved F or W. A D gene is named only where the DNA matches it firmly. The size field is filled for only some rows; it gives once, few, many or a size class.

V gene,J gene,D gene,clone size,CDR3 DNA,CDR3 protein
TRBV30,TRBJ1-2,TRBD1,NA,TGTGCCTGGACTGGCGGACAGGGGGCGTATGGCTACACCTTC,CAWTGGQGAYGYTF
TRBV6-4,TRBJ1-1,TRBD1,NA,TGTGCCAGCAGGGCTCAGGGGGCGCGGAACACTGAAGCTTTCTTT,CASRAQGARNTEAFF
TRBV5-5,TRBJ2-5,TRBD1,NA,TGTGCCAGCAGCCGGGGACAGGGCGAGACCCAGTACTTC,CASSRGQGETQYF
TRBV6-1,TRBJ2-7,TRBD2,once,TGTGCCAGCAGTGAACTAGCGGGTCCCATCTACGAGCAGTACTTC,CASSELAGPIYEQYF
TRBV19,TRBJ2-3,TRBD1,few,TGTGCCAGTAGTAAACGGCAGGGGGAAGGAGATACGCAGTATTTT,CASSKRQGEGDTQYF
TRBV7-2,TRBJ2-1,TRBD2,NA,TGTGCCAGCAGCTTGGACCCTAGCGGGGCAGGGGAGCAGTTCTTC,CASSLDPSGAGEQFF
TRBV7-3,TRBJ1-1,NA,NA,TGTGCCAGCAGCTTAACGGGGAGGGCAAATGAAGCTTTCTTT,CASSLTGRANEAFF
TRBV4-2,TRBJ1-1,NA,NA,TGTGCCAGCAGCCGACCAGGGGTGAACACTGAAGCTTTCTTT,CASSRPGVNTEAFF
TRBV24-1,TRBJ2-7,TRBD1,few,TGTGCCACCAGTGAGGGTACGGGGACAGGGTACGAGCAGTACTTC,CATSEGTGTGYEQYF
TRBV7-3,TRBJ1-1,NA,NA,TGTGCCAGCAGCACGAACTCCGAGACAGAAGCTTTCTTT,CASSTNSETEAFF
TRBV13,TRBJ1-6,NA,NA,TGTGCCAGCAGCTTAAGCGGCAATTCACCCCTCCACTTT,CASSLSGNSPLHF
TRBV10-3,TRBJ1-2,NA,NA,TGTGCCATCAGTGACGGGGGTGGCTACACCTTC,CAISDGGGYTF
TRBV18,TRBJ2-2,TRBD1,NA,TGTGCCAGCTCACCAAGGACAGGGGCCGGGGAGCTGTTTTTT,CASSPRTGAGELFF
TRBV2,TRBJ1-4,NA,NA,TGTGCCAGCAGTGAGCGACCCTACGGGGAAAAACTGTTTTTT,CASSERPYGEKLFF
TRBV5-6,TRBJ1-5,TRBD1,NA,TGTGCCAGCAGCTTACAGGGGGCCGGAGTTCAGCCCCAGCATTTT,CASSLQGAGVQPQHF
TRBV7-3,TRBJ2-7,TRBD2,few,TGTGCCAGCAGCTCCTCGGGACTAGCGTACTTC,CASSSSGLAYF
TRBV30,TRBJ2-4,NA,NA,TGTGCCTGGAGTGTTGGCAGGGTTGGGAACATTCAGTACTTC,CAWSVGRVGNIQYF
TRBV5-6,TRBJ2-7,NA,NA,TGTGCCAGCAGCCCGGGCTGGGGGGGGCAGTACGAGCAGTACTTC,CASSPGWGGQYEQYF
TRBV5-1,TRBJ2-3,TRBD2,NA,TGCGCCAGCAGCTTGGCCGGGACTAGCAAGAGTGCCACGCAGTATTTT,CASSLAGTSKSATQYF
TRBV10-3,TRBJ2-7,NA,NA,TGTGCCATCAGTGAGGCGACGACATATGGCGAGCAGTACTTC,CAISEATTYGEQYF
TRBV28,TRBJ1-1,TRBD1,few,TGTGCCAGCAGTTACACAGGGGACGGCACTGAAGCTTTCTTT,CASSYTGDGTEAFF
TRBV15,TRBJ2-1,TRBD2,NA,TGTGCCACCGGAGCGGGGCTGAAAACCAATGAGCAGTTCTTC,CATGAGLKTNEQFF
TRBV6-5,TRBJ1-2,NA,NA,TGTGCCAGCAGTTACTCGAGCCTGCAAAGTTCCTATGGCTACACCTTC,CASSYSSLQSSYGYTF
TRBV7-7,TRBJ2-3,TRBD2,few,TGTGCTAGCAGCTTAGCCGCCGGGACTAGCGACGCGCAGTATTTT,CASSLAAGTSDAQYF
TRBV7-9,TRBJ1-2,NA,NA,TGTGCCAGCAGCTTATTCCCCGGGTTCTATGGCTACACCTTC,CASSLFPGFYGYTF
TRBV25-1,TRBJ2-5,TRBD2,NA,TGTGCCAGCAGGCGGACTAGCGGGACGGAGACCCAGTACTTC,CASRRTSGTETQYF
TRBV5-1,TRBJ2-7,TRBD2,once,TGCGCCAGCAGCTCGACTAGCGGCTCCTACGAGCAGTACTTC,CASSSTSGSYEQYF
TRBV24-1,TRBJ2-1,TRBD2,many,TGTGCCACCAGTGATTTCGGGGGGATAAACGATACTTCTCTCGGAGATGAGCAGTTCTTC,CATSDFGGINDTSLGDEQFF
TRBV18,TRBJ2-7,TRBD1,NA,TGTGCCAGCTCACAAGGACAGGGAGACTACGAGCAGTACTTC,CASSQGQGDYEQYF
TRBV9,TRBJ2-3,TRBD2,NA,TGTGCCAGCAGTCTAGCGGGGGGGGGCACAGATACGCAGTATTTT,CASSLAGGGTDTQYF
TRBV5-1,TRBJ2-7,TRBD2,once,TGCGCCAGCAGCCAGGGACTAGCGGGGGTCTACGAGCAGTACTTC,CASSQGLAGVYEQYF
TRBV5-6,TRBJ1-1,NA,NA,TGTGCCAGCAGCTTAGAGCCGAACACTGAAGCTTTCTTT,CASSLEPNTEAFF
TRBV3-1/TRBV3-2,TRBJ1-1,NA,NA,TGTGCCAGCAGCCAAGAGAGGTACACTGAAGCTTTCTTT,CASSQERYTEAFF